This TCR beta chain stems from a study of naive and memory T cell subsets. Treatment meaning: skin biopsy from PPD injection site in Mantoux-positive individual. A UMI-containing oligonucleotide was joined by 3' ligation to the TCR cDNA template. This clonotype was detected only a few times. What it binds is not known. Four PCR rounds used nested alpha and beta constant region primers plus the SP2 primer. For blood and skin samples, reverse transcription used TCR alpha and beta constant primers. TCRdb reprocessed the UMI-ligation and nested PCR reads with MiXCR, giving one entry per CDR3 protein. The top ten hold 6.2% of the sample, which has more than 20,000 distinct CDR3 sequences, around 6% seen once. Findings and limits, study-wide: Potentially, T cell activation and differentiation skew this RNA-based measurement. More TCRs at tuberculin sites were read as hypersensitivity T cell infiltration.

V was cut by 0 bases and J by 4 bases, with 6 bases left in between. CDR1 and CDR2 (germline): SGHTA, FQGNSA. This CDR3 contains 13 residues. This material consisted of skin, taken from a tuberculin skin test site. The chain uses TRBV7-2 and TRBJ1-2; D is undetermined. The clonotype was recovered from an adult in good health. The DNA of the CDR3 is TGTGCCAGCAGCTTAGCACAGCCCTATGGCTACACCTTC. Translation: CASSLAQPYGYTF.